This TCR beta chain was obtained from a study of cytotoxic CD8 clonotypes in ibrutinib-treated CLL. Study in general: Per sample, productive templates averaged nearly 260,000 and productive rearrangements averaged around 100,000. Study outcomes and limitations: The study found baseline clonality above age-matched healthy donors, tracking circulating CD8+ T-cell counts.

Regarding this clone: Its target is not known.

The repertoire was sequenced with immunoSEQ multiplex PCR; TCRdb's copy has only in-frame clones and lacks some. In the table there are around 310,000 clones, just under 80% of which are singletons. The junction had 6 bases not matched to a gene; V was cut back by 1 base and J by 3 bases. Germline CDR1 reads MNHEY; CDR2 reads SMNVEV (reference sequence). The CDR3 is 16 amino acids. This rearrangement joins TRBV27 to TRBJ2-1, with 7 bases identical to TRBD1. The starting material was PBMCs, obtained before ibrutinib treatment. The TCR sequence derives from a human donor with chronic lymphocytic leukemia. CDR3 DNA sequence: TGTGCCAGCAGTTTATTAAGGACAGGCTACTACAATGAGCAGTTCTTC. Protein product: CASSLLRTGYYNEQFF.